The 26 T cell receptor beta chains given below trace back to one sample, sequenced in a study of blood T cells in healthy people across ages (dated by TCRdb to the mid-2010s). The library was produced with 5' RACE. The sequencing machine was an Illumina HiSeq 2500. A second PCR of about 7 to 12 cycles was run with a J-beta primer mix and a sample-barcoded 5' primer. Clones were called with MiXCR by TCRdb after fastp trimmed the public reads at Q25, and only in-frame beta chains were retained. Rows matching on CDR3 protein sequence are summarized as one entry with the most common DNA and genes. Within this sample are around 780,000 distinct CDR3 sequences, with 25% to 30% of them counted one time only. Approximately 2.9% of the sample is taken by the ten largest. These records were also assigned to another study, of T cells of mothers and their children.

Sample: blood. These receptor sequences come from a boy under 18 in good health.

The V and J genes are TRBV7-9 and TRBJ2-7; D remains ambiguous. The V end lost 2 bases, the J end lost 9 bases, and 8 bases lay between the germline ends. Per the germline V gene, CDR1 is SEHNR and CDR2 is FQNEAQ (reference sequence). The length of the CDR3 is 11 residues. The CDR3 spells CASSLRVAQYF. The CDR3 region has the DNA TGTGCCAGCAGCTTAAGGGTAGCGCAGTACTTC. Variable domain in full (rest from reference TRBV7-9 and TRBJ2-7): DTGVSQNPRHKITKRGQNVTFRCDPISEHNRLYWYRQTLGQGPEFLTYFQNEAQLEKSRLLSDRFSAERPKGSFSTLEIQRTEQGDSAMYLCASSLRVAQYFGPGTRLTVT.

The V and J genes are TRBV29-1 and TRBJ2-7; tentatively, D is TRBD1 (6 bases). V shed 2 bases and J shed 0 bases, with 14 bases lying between them. The CDR3 sequence is 15 residues long. From germline, CDR1 is SQVTM and CDR2 ANQGSEA. CDR3 residues: CSVESTGQSSYEQYF. The DNA of the CDR3 is TGCAGCGTTGAATCGACAGGACAGTCCTCCTACGAGCAGTACTTC.

This clonotype was recorded a few times. The chain has TRBV29-1 and TRBJ2-1; 13 bases fit TRBD2. The end of the DNA aligns better with TRBJ2-7, so the J call may be wrong. The CDR3 is 16 residues long. Looked up from germline, CDR1 is SQVTM and CDR2 is ANQGSEA. The chain's CDR3 is CSVEGLAGTAFYEQYF. Here the CDR3 DNA reads TGCAGCGTTGAGGGACTAGCGGGGACGGCCTTCTACGAGCAGTACTTC.

This clonotype was counted a few times. CDR3 DNA: TGCAGCGCCCAGCGCTTTGACAGGGCTGGAAACACCATATATTTT. Translation gives CSAQRFDRAGNTIYF. The chain has TRBV29-1 and TRBJ1-3; TRBD1 agrees at 7 bases. J gave up 2 bases and V 7 bases, and 11 bases lay outside the gene matches. This CDR3 region has 15 residues. Germline CDR1 is SQVTM and CDR2 is ANQGSEA.

This clonotype showed up just a few times. The chain employs TRBV28 and TRBJ1-4, with 7 bases lining up with TRBD1. The germline gives CDR1 MDHEN, CDR2 SYDVKM. The CDR3 has 14 amino acids. V shed 5 bases and J 3 bases; nucleotides not matched to a gene: 3. For the CDR3, the DNA is TGTGCCAGCAGTAACAGGGGTGCTAATGAAAAACTGTTTTTT. Residues: CASSNRGANEKLFF.

The chain is built from TRBV6-5 and TRBJ2-7; D call uncertain. Germline assignment: CDR1 MNHEY and CDR2 SVGAGI. The CDR3 length is 16 residues. V was cut by 4 bases and J by 2 bases, with 18 bases left in between. The CDR3 here is CASSSPVHQGPYEQYF. The CDR3 DNA sequence: TGTGCCAGCAGTTCCCCCGTCCACCAAGGGCCCTACGAGCAGTACTTC.

This clonotype was detected a few times. The J gene is TRBJ2-5, the V gene TRBV7-9; D unresolved. The CDR3 contains 14 residues. Trimming removed 5 bases from V and 1 base from J, with 11 bases in between. The germline V gene has CDR1 SEHNR and CDR2 FQNEAQ (reference sequence). The CDR3 coding sequence is TGTGCCAGCAGCGCCACCGGCGCCCAAGAGACCCAGTACTTC. Amino acid sequence: CASSATGAQETQYF.

The chain combines TRBV25-1 with TRBJ2-7; D unclear. This CDR3 spans 11 amino acids. The V gene lost 7 bases and the J gene lost 4 bases, with 8 bases spanning the gap. In germline, CDR1 is MGHDK, CDR2 SYGVNS. The CDR3 DNA reads as TGTGCCAGCACAGGCAATTACGAGCAGTACTTC. The encoded protein is CASTGNYEQYF.

V usage is TRBV13 and J usage is TRBJ2-5; tentative D call: TRBD2 (6 bases). The CDR3 is made up of 14 amino acids. Trimming removed 3 bases at V and 5 bases at J, with 13 bases between. Per the germline V gene, CDR1 is PRHDT and CDR2 is FYEKMQ (reference sequence). This CDR3 is CASSFSSAGETQYF. CDR3 in DNA: TGTGCCAGCAGCTTTTCTAGCGCGGGCGAGACCCAGTACTTC.

This clonotype turned up a few times. The genes are TRBV7-9 and TRBJ1-2, with D possibly TRBD1 on 6 matching bases. This CDR3 is built from 19 residues. Germline loops: CDR1 SEHNR, CDR2 FQNEAQ (reference sequence). Trimming pared 1 base from V and 2 bases from J, leaving 23 bases between. CDR3 DNA sequence: TGTGCCAGCAGCTTAGGACTCTTCCTCCAGGGGACCCCCAACTATGGCTACACCTTC. Protein product: CASSLGLFLQGTPNYGYTF. The full variable domain, in which reference TRBV7-9 and TRBJ1-2 provide the parts outside the CDR3, is DTGVSQNPRHKITKRGQNVTFRCDPISEHNRLYWYRQTLGQGPEFLTYFQNEAQLEKSRLLSDRFSAERPKGSFSTLEIQRTEQGDSAMYLCASSLGLFLQGTPNYGYTFGSGTRLTVV.

This chain joins TRBV30 and TRBJ1-5; 8 bases align to TRBD1. The CDR3 totals 12 residues. V lost 7 bases and J lost 7; bases outside the gene matches: 6. Germline assignment: CDR1 GTSNPN and CDR2 SVGIG (reference sequence). The CDR3 region is CALGQGGQPQHF. The CDR3 region has the DNA TGTGCCTTAGGACAGGGCGGCCAGCCCCAGCATTTT.

The chain recombines TRBV7-3 with TRBJ2-1; 10 bases are shared with TRBD2. Germline V CDR1 and CDR2: SGHTA, FQGTGA. The CDR3 extends over 16 amino acids. With V trimmed by 1 base and J by 8 bases, 8 bases remained unmatched. CDR3: CASSLKVGAGGHEQFF. The CDR3 DNA sequence: TGTGCCAGCAGCTTAAAGGTTGGAGCGGGGGGGCATGAGCAGTTCTTC.

The chain combines TRBV2 with TRBJ1-2, with a weak D call TRBD1 (5 bases). The CDR3 extends over 11 amino acids. CDR1 and CDR2 from the germline V gene are SNHLY and FYNNEI. V lost 11 bases, J lost 3 bases, and 10 bases lay in between. CDR3 bases: TGTGCCTCACGGGGGGACTATGGCTACACCTTC. This encodes CASRGDYGYTF.

This clonotype was detected a few times. J is TRBJ1-5 and V is TRBV29-1; possibly TRBD1 for D (5 bases). Germline loops: CDR1 SQVTM, CDR2 ANQGSEA. V was trimmed by 6 bases and J by 7 bases, leaving 16 bases between them. The CDR3 runs 13 residues. This CDR3 is CSVLGQGGQPQHF. CDR3 nucleotide sequence: TGCAGCGTCCTCGGGCAGGGAGGACAGCCCCAGCATTTT.

This sequence joins TRBV20-1 and TRBJ1-6, with 7 bases fitting TRBD1. The ends lost 2 bases at V and 6 bases at J; junction bases unmatched: 7. Germline-derived CDR1 and CDR2 are DFQATT and SNEGSKA (reference sequence). CDR3 length: 15 residues. The CDR3 here is CSARWGGTVNSPLHF. In nucleotides, the CDR3 is TGCAGTGCTAGATGGGGCGGGACAGTTAATTCACCCCTCCACTTT.

This chain connects TRBV7-9 to TRBJ2-6; D not resolved. V lost 0 bases and J lost 0, with 6 bases in between. In germline, CDR1 is SEHNR, CDR2 FQNEAQ (reference sequence). The CDR3 length is 16 residues. The CDR3 sequence: CASSLAPRSGANVLTF. CDR3 DNA sequence: TGTGCCAGCAGCTTAGCTCCCCGCTCTGGGGCCAACGTCCTGACTTTC.

The chain joins TRBV5-1 to TRBJ2-5; tentative D call: TRBD2 (5 bases). The length of the CDR3 is 13 residues. Germline V gene lookup returns CDR1 SGHRS and CDR2 YFSETQ. V dropped 1 base and J dropped 4 bases, with 8 bases sitting between them. The DNA of the CDR3 is TGCGCCAGCAGCTTGCCCCTAGCAGAGACCCAGTACTTC. Residues: CASSLPLAETQYF.

J is TRBJ1-1 and V is TRBV9; weak D call: TRBD1 (5 bases). The CDR3 contains 14 residues. Germline CDR1 is SGDLS and CDR2 is YYNGEE. Trimming cost V 4 bases and J 1 base, with 11 bases left between them. CDR3 region: CASSRKGSNTEAFF. In nucleotides, the CDR3 is TGTGCCAGCAGCCGCAAGGGGTCGAACACTGAAGCTTTCTTT.

The chain has TRBV12-3 or TRBV12-4 and TRBJ2-7, with D possibly TRBD1 on 5 matching bases. The V gene lost 6 bases and the J gene lost 4 bases, with 19 bases spanning the gap. There are 15 residues in the CDR3. CDR3 amino acids: CASRPSHFRAYEQYF. The CDR3 DNA sequence: TGTGCCAGCAGACCCTCCCACTTCAGGGCGTACGAGCAGTACTTC.

This clonotype was found a few times. The genes are TRBV4-1 and TRBJ1-1; D is possibly TRBD1 (5 bases). This CDR3 is 15 amino acids long. Germline V gene sequence: CDR1 MGHRA, CDR2 YSYEKL. With 0 bases removed from V and 10 bases from J, the gap between germline ends came to 18 bases. Here the CDR3 DNA reads TGCGCCAGCAGCCAAGATCTGGGACTGGAGATTCGAGCTTTCTTT. It is translated as CASSQDLGLEIRAFF.

This rearrangement joins TRBV4-1 to TRBJ1-2; 7 nucleotides line up with TRBD1. V was pared by 5 bases and J by 6 bases, with 9 bases of the junction left unmatched. This CDR3 has 14 residues. CDR1 and CDR2 from the germline V gene are MGHRA and YSYEKL. This CDR3 is CASSTYPGTDGYTF. For the CDR3, the DNA is TGCGCCAGCAGCACGTACCCCGGGACAGATGGCTACACCTTC.

The chain recombines TRBV12-3 or TRBV12-4 with TRBJ2-2, with 10 bases aligning to TRBD2. The CDR3 is 15 residues long. J was trimmed by 5 bases and V by 4 bases; bases with no gene match: 4. Here the CDR3 reads CASSSLAGATGELFF. CDR3 nucleotides: TGTGCCAGCAGTTCGCTAGCGGGGGCTACCGGGGAGCTGTTTTTT.

This clonotype was counted between two and nine times. The rearrangement links TRBV5-1 to TRBJ2-5; either TRBD1 or TRBD2 may supply D (5 bases each). This CDR3 has 15 amino acids. Per germline, CDR1 SGHRS and CDR2 YFSETQ. V lost 1 base and J lost 1, with 11 bases in between. The CDR3 region is CASSLYAGSQETQYF. The CDR3 nucleotides are TGCGCCAGCAGCTTGTATGCAGGGAGCCAAGAGACCCAGTACTTC.

This clonotype showed up just a few times. The chain links TRBV18 to TRBJ2-5; D may be TRBD1 or TRBD2 (5 bases each). The CDR3 spans 14 residues. CDR1 and CDR2 (germline): KGHSH, LQKENI. The V gene lost 2 bases and the J gene lost 4 bases, with 11 bases spanning the gap. CDR3 DNA: TGTGCCAGCTCACCAGTCGGGGACGGAGAGACCCAGTACTTC. Its translation is CASSPVGDGETQYF.

This clonotype was found many times. The rearrangement links TRBV7-9 to TRBJ2-5; 12 bases match TRBD1. V was clipped by 5 bases and J by 5 bases; unmatched bases: 6. The germline V gene encodes CDR1 SEHNR and CDR2 FQNEAQ (reference sequence). The CDR3 length is 15 residues. The CDR3 coding sequence is TGTGCCAGCAGCGCCGGGACAGGGGGCTACGAGACCCAGTACTTC. It encodes CASSAGTGGYETQYF.

The rearrangement joins TRBV10-3 to TRBJ2-7; no definite D call. CDR1 is ENHRY and CDR2 is SYGVKD in the germline V gene. Trimming took off 6 bases at V and 0 bases at J, with 9 bases between the two ends. CDR3 length: 13 residues. The CDR3 DNA follows: TGTGCCATCAGCGAGCAGAGCTCCTACGAGCAGTACGTC. This gives the protein CAISEQSSYEQYV.